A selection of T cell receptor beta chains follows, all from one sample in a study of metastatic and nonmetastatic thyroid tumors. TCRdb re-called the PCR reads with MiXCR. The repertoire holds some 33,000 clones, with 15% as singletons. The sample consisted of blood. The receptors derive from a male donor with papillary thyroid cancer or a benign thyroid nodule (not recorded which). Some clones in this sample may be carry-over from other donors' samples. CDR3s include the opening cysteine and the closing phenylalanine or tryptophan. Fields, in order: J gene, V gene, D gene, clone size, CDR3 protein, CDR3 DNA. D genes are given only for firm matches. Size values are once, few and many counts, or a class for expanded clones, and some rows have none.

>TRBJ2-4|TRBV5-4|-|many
CASSPGGQAKNIQYF
TGTGCCAGCAGCCCAGGAGGCCAAGCCAAAAACATTCAGTACTTC
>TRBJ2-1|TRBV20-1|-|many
CSASPAGLTLTHEQFF
TGCAGTGCTAGTCCGGCGGGCCTTACACTTACCCATGAGCAGTTCTTC
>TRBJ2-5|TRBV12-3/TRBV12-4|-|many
CASSWALQETQYF
TGTGCCAGCAGTTGGGCACTCCAAGAGACCCAGTACTTC
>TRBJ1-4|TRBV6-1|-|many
CASTVSREKLFF
TGTGCCAGCACCGTCTCTAGGGAAAAACTGTTTTTT
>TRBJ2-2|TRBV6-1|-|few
CASSYGTEPNTVELFF
TGTGCCAGCAGCTATGGGACGGAACCGAACACCGTGGAGCTGTTTTTT
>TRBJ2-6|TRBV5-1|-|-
CASSLQGRAGLSVANVLTF
TGTGCCAGCAGCTTGCAGGGGAGGGCAGGTCTCTCTGTGGCCAACGTCCTGACTTTC
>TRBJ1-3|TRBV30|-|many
CAWSVRGFAGNTIYF
TGTGCCTGGAGTGTACGGGGGTTCGCTGGAAACACCATATATTTT
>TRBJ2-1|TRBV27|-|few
CVSSSGQFRANEQFF
TGTGTCAGCAGTTCTGGACAGTTTAGGGCCAATGAGCAGTTCTTC
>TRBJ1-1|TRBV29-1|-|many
CSVVISEAFF
TGCAGCGTTGTTATTTCTGAAGCTTTCTTT
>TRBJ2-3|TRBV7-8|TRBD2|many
CASRERETKDTQYF
TGTGCCAGCAGGGAGCGGGAAACGAAAGATACGCAGTATTTT
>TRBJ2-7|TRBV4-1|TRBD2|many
CASSQFSGTSGSPEQYF
TGCGCCAGCAGCCAATTCTCCGGGACTAGCGGGAGTCCCGAGCAGTACTTC
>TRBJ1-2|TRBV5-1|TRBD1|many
CASSSDRGLNYGYTF
TGCGCCAGCAGCTCGGACAGGGGTTTAAACTATGGCTACACCTTC
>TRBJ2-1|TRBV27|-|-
CASSSRLQGYNEQFF
TGTGCCAGCAGTTCACGATTACAGGGATACAATGAGCAGTTCTTC
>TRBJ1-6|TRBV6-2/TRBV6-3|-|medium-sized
CASRDPGLNSPLHF
TGTGCCAGCAGAGATCCGGGGTTGAATTCACCCCTCCACTTT
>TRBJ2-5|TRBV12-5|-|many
CASGLVGETQYF
TGTGCTAGTGGTTTGGTCGGGGAGACCCAGTACTTC
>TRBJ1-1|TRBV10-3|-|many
CAISEAGVNTEAFF
TGTGCCATCAGTGAGGCGGGGGTGAACACTGAAGCTTTCTTT
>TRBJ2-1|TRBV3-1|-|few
CASGHTGSAHNEQFF
TGTGCCAGCGGCCATACGGGTAGCGCGCACAATGAGCAGTTCTTC
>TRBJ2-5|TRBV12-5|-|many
CASGPGLGGMGTQYF
TGTGCTAGTGGTCCCGGACTTGGGGGTATGGGGACCCAGTACTTC
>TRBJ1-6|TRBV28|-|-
CASSLWSPGTRNSPLHF
TGTGCCAGTAGTTTATGGAGCCCCGGGACACGGAATTCACCCCTCCACTTT
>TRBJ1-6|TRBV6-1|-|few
CASSRGLNSPLHF
TGTGCCAGCAGTCGGGGGCTTAATTCACCCCTCCACTTT
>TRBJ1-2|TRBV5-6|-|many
CASSPDGSYGYTF
TGTGCCAGCAGCCCGGACGGAAGCTATGGCTACACCTTC
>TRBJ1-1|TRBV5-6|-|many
CASSSYTYTEAFF
TGTGCCAGCAGCTCATACACCTACACTGAAGCTTTCTTT
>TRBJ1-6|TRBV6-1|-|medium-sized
CASSEPLSPLHF
TGTGCCAGCAGTGAACCACTTTCACCCCTCCACTTT
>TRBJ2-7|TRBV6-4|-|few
CASREDRGTSGAYEQYF
TGTGCCAGCAGGGAGGACAGGGGGACTAGCGGAGCCTACGAGCAGTACTTC
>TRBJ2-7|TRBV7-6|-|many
CASSRGHSSYEQYF
TGTGCCAGCAGCCGCGGACATAGCTCCTACGAGCAGTACTTC
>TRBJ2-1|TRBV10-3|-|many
CAIIDESYNEQFF
TGTGCCATCATAGACGAGTCCTACAATGAGCAGTTCTTC
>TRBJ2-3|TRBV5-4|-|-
CASSFGRGVTDTQYF
TGTGCCAGCAGCTTCGGAAGAGGGGTAACAGATACGCAGTATTTT
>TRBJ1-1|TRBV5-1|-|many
CASSLALNTEAFF
TGCGCCAGCAGCTTGGCGCTGAACACTGAAGCTTTCTTT
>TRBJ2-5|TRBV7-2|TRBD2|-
CVSSALAGELDTQYF
TGTGTCAGCAGTGCCTTAGCGGGAGAGTTGGATACCCAGTACTTC
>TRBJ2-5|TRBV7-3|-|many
CASSQNGGSETQYF
TGTGCCAGCAGCCAGAATGGAGGGTCGGAGACCCAGTACTTC
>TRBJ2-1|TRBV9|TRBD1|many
CASSPWTGPREQFF
TGTGCCAGCAGCCCCTGGACAGGGCCGCGTGAGCAGTTCTTC
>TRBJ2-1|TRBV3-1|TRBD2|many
CASSQSLAGVPNEQFF
TGTGCCAGCAGCCAATCGTTAGCGGGAGTCCCGAATGAGCAGTTCTTC
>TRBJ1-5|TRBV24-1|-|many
CASQEGGSGNQPQHF
TGTGCCTCCCAAGAGGGGGGAAGCGGCAATCAGCCCCAGCATTTT
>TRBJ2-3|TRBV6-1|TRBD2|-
CASSGGDKDTQYF
TGTGCCAGTAGTGGGGGGGATAAAGATACGCAGTATTTT
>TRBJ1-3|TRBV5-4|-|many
CASSLGGPLWKDTIYF
TGTGCCAGCAGCTTGGGTGGACCCCTCTGGAAGGACACCATATATTTT
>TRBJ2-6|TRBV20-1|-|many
CSASWFSGANVLTF
TGCAGTGCTAGTTGGTTCTCTGGGGCCAACGTCCTGACTTTC
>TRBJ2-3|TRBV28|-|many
CASRRGQTDTQYF
TGTGCCAGCAGGCGGGGCCAAACAGATACGCAGTATTTT
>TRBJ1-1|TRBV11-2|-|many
CASSILEDTEAFF
TGTGCCAGCAGCATACTAGAAGACACTGAAGCTTTCTTT
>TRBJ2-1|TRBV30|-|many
CAWSVVGPRFF
TGTGCCTGGAGTGTAGTAGGGCCGAGGTTCTTC
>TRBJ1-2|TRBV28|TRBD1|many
CASRRGQGAGGYTF
TGTGCCAGCAGAAGAGGACAGGGGGCGGGGGGCTACACCTTC
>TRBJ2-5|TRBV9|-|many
CASSVGETGLRGQETQYF
TGTGCCAGCAGCGTAGGAGAAACAGGACTGCGGGGTCAAGAGACCCAGTACTTC
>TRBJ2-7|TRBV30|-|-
CAWSVGGGAEQYF
TGTGCCTGGAGTGTGGGCGGTGGGGCCGAGCAGTACTTC
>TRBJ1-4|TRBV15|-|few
CATILPLGWGEKLFF
TGTGCCACCATCTTACCTCTGGGGTGGGGTGAAAAACTGTTTTTT
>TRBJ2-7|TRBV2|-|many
CASKPGTTNGEQYF
TGTGCCAGCAAGCCGGGGACCACAAACGGCGAGCAGTACTTC
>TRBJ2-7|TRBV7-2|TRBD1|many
CASSLGSGGNEQYF
TGTGCCAGCAGCTTAGGGTCAGGGGGCAACGAGCAGTACTTC
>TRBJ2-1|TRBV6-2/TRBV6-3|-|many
CASSSTLGRQFF
TGTGCCAGCAGCTCAACCCTAGGGAGGCAGTTCTTC
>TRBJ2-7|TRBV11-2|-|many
CASSLDWTHATYEQYF
TGTGCCAGCAGCTTGGACTGGACTCATGCTACCTACGAGCAGTACTTC
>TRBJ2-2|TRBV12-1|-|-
CAWCGTGELFF
TGTGCCTGGTGTGGCACCGGGGAGCTGTTTTTT
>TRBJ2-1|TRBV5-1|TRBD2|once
CASSPRGVNEQFF
TGCGCCAGCAGCCCCCGGGGGGTGAATGAGCAGTTCTTC
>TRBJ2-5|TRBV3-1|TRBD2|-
CASSPFKFAGGVRVKETQYF
TGTGCCAGCAGCCCATTTAAGTTCGCGGGAGGGGTGCGGGTGAAAGAGACCCAGTACTTC
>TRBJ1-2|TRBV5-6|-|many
CASSTTGYGYTF
TGTGCCAGCAGCACAACAGGTTATGGCTACACCTTC
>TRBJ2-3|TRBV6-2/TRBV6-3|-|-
CASSGGGDTQGF
TGTGCCAGCAGTGGAGGCGGAGATACGCAGGGGTTT
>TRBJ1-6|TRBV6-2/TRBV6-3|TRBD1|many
CASSSDRVTSPLHF
TGTGCCAGCAGTTCGGACAGGGTTACTTCACCCCTCCACTTT